This paragraph reports one TCR beta chain. CDR3 size: 15 residues. The germline V gene encodes CDR1 SGDLS and CDR2 YYNGEE. Trimming at V came to 6 bases and at J to 5 bases, leaving 9 bases not matched to a gene. These data originate in a study of blood T cell repertoires in COVID-19. Assay: immunoSEQ multiplex PCR; the TCRdb copy retains only in-frame clones and omits some. The sample includes around 190,000 clones, 81% of them seen just once. The clonotype originates from a woman aged 40 to 55 with COVID-19, enrolled during active disease. The V call is TRBV9, the J call TRBJ2-3, with 10 positions matching TRBD2. The sample taken for sequencing was peripheral blood. Here the CDR3 DNA reads TGTGCCAGCAACCCTAGCGGGAGAATGGGAGATACGCAGTATTTT. Translated: CASNPSGRMGDTQYF.